This TCR beta chain appears in the sequencing data of a study of blood T cells in healthy people across ages. This clonotype was seen at least ten times. With a J-beta primer mix and a sample-barcoded 5' primer, a second PCR ran about 7 to 11 cycles. TCRdb reprocessed the 5' RACE reads via MiXCR and lists one record per CDR3 protein. The sample consists of 1.5 million to 2 million distinct CDR3 sequences, roughly 52% of them appearing once. Trimming took 2 bases from V and 2 from J, leaving 11 bases between them. CDR1 and CDR2 (germline): SGHTA, FQGNSA. The CDR3 has 15 amino acids. This clonotype was sampled from a woman aged 40 to 50 in good health. This chain joins TRBV7-2 and TRBJ2-3; D might be TRBD2 (5 bases). Sequenced input: blood. The CDR3: CASSLSGGFTDTQYF. The CDR3 nucleotides read TGTGCCAGCAGCTTAAGCGGAGGATTCACAGATACGCAGTATTTT. Looking up the rest from reference TRBV7-2 and TRBJ2-3 gives the full variable domain: GAGVSQSPSNKVTEKGKDVELRCDPISGHTALYWYRQSLGQGLEFLIYFQGNSAPDKSGLPSDRFSAERTGGSVSTLTIQRTQQEDSAVYLCASSLSGGFTDTQYFGPGTRLTVL.